The present T cell receptor (beta chain) was sequenced within a study of shared clonotypes between healthy human individuals. Study-level points and caveats: Donor scarcity curtailed the genetic and exposure-history diversity represented herein.

A CD45RA+ naive subset and a CD45RA-negative memory subset were split from CD4+ cells. Per sorted-subset replicate PCR, input was approximately 200 ng DNA, representing roughly 30,000 T cell genomes. The protocol was immunoSEQ multiplex PCR, while the TCRdb copy is restricted to in-frame clones and leaves out a portion. The sample includes 1.4 million to 1.5 million clones, roughly 97% seen only once; the top ten take roughly 1.2%. Regarding this clone: Its matching antigen is unknown.

V was clipped by 11 bases and J by 2 bases; unmatched bases: 15. Germline loops: CDR1 MNHEY, CDR2 SMNVEV (reference sequence). CDR3 length equals 17 residues. The sample consisted of naive CD4+ T cells sorted from blood. Subset here: CD45RA+ positively selected. The V call is TRBV27, the J call TRBJ2-7, with 13 bases aligning to TRBD2. The source is a man aged 30 to 39 in good health. The CDR3 DNA sequence: TGTGCCGGGACTGAGAGAACTAGCGGGAGGGGAACCTACGAGCAGTACTTC. This gives the protein CAGTERTSGRGTYEQYF.